Sequencing of this TCR beta chain was carried out in a study of control samples from healthy donors and cancer patients. This CDR3 is 16 amino acids long. Germline-derived CDR1 and CDR2 are MDHEN and SYDVKM. The V and J ends lost 2 bases and 0 bases respectively, with 11 bases between them. Sequenced by immunoSEQ multiplex PCR; TCRdb stores in-frame clones only, minus some. The sample yields 150,000 to 180,000 clones, roughly 92% seen once. The material sequenced was blood. The chain links TRBV28 to TRBJ1-5; D unresolved. This sequence originates from a man between 45 and 60 years old in good health. The CDR3 DNA is TGTGCCAGCAGTTTAGTCAGCACCCATAGCAATCAGCCCCAGCATTTT. Translated: CASSLVSTHSNQPQHF.